The 30 T cell receptor beta chains below come from one sample, sequenced in a study of blood T cell repertoires in COVID-19. TCRdb's table, derived via immunoSEQ multiplex PCR, lists solely in-frame clones and lacks some. Of tens of thousands of clones in the sample, about nine tenths are singletons; the top ten hold approximately 1.5%. Sequenced input: peripheral blood. The receptors stem from a man aged 45-65 years with acute or convalescent COVID-19.

The V call is TRBV28, the J call TRBJ2-2; TRBD2 matches at 8 bases. Germline lookup yields CDR1 MDHEN and CDR2 SYDVKM. The V and J ends lost 3 bases and 7 bases, in that order; junction bases with no gene match: 10. There are 16 residues in the CDR3. The CDR3 spells CASSFFKGLGGGELFF. For the CDR3, the DNA is TGTGCCAGCAGTTTCTTTAAGGGACTAGGTGGCGGGGAGCTGTTTTTT.

The chain carries TRBV5-1 and TRBJ1-6, with 9 bases fitting TRBD1. The CDR3 has 14 amino acids. The V segment lost 4 bases and the J segment 9 bases; nucleotides outside the gene matches: 5. CDR1 is SGHRS, CDR2 YFSETQ, per germline. The CDR3 DNA follows: TGCGCCAGCAGCCGAGGACAGGGGTTTTCACCCCTCCACTTT. It is translated as CASSRGQGFSPLHF.

A few counts support this clone. V gene TRBV7-9 combines with J gene TRBJ2-3; no firm D call. The CDR3 is made up of 14 amino acids. The V end was cut by 0 bases, the J end by 4 bases, with 8 bases between. Germline CDR1 SEHNR, CDR2 FQNEAQ (reference sequence). Here the CDR3 DNA reads TGTGCCAGCAGCTTAGCGAGTCGCCCAGATACGCAGTATTTT. It yields the protein CASSLASRPDTQYF.

The CDR3 loop reads CASSLGHSGPYNEQFF. The CDR3 bases are TGCGCCAGCAGCTTGGGACATAGCGGCCCCTACAATGAGCAGTTCTTC. The chain joins TRBV5-1 to TRBJ2-1; D may be TRBD2 (6 bases). CDR3 length: 16 amino acids. V shed 0 bases and J shed 2 bases, with 12 bases lying between them. CDR1 and CDR2 (germline): SGHRS, YFSETQ.

Only a few counts were recorded for this clone. The chain joins TRBV2 to TRBJ1-3; no definite D call. CDR1 is SNHLY and CDR2 is FYNNEI in the germline V gene. V was cut by 6 bases and J by 4 bases, with 10 bases left in between. CDR3 size: 13 residues. This CDR3 is CASRPPQGNTIYF. The DNA of the CDR3 is TGTGCCAGCAGGCCCCCTCAGGGAAACACCATATATTTT.

The rearrangement uses TRBV9 and TRBJ2-3; D may be TRBD2 (7 bases). Germline values: CDR1 SGDLS, CDR2 YYNGEE. The CDR3 runs 16 residues. Trimming shortened V by 1 base and J by 2 bases, and 14 bases separated the two germline ends. The CDR3 loop is CASSVTGGYNTDTQYF. CDR3 nucleotides: TGTGCCAGCAGCGTAACGGGGGGCTATAACACAGATACGCAGTATTTT.

V usage is TRBV19 and J usage is TRBJ2-7, with 7 positions matching TRBD2. The V and J ends lost 5 bases and 3 bases, in that order; junction bases with no gene match: 4. CDR1 and CDR2 from the germline V gene are LNHDA and SQIVND (reference sequence). The CDR3 runs to 13 residues. The CDR3 nucleotides are TGTGCCAGTAGTGGGGGACTACACTACGAGCAGTACTTC. Its protein product is CASSGGLHYEQYF.

The V call is TRBV2, the J call TRBJ1-5; D is possibly TRBD1 (6 bases). Germline V gene data show CDR1 as SNHLY and CDR2 as FYNNEI. The CDR3 covers 15 residues. The V end was cut by 5 bases, the J end by 4 bases, with 15 bases between. The CDR3 DNA reads TGTGCCAGCAGTATTCTTTGGGGGCCTAATCAGCCCCAGCATTTT. Protein product: CASSILWGPNQPQHF.

The gene calls are TRBV5-1 and TRBJ1-1, with 9 bases identical to TRBD1. The CDR3 has 15 residues. CDR1 is SGHRS, CDR2 YFSETQ, per germline. The J segment lost 3 bases and the V segment lost 3 bases, leaving 6 bases of the junction unmatched. CDR3 sequence: CASSWTGARDTEAFF. The CDR3 nucleotides read TGCGCCAGCAGCTGGACAGGGGCGAGGGACACTGAAGCTTTCTTT.

The chain joins TRBV10-2 to TRBJ1-1; weak D call: TRBD1 (6 bases). Deletions cut 2 bases from V and 0 bases from J, with 10 bases between. Germline CDR1 and CDR2: WSHSY and SAAADI. This CDR3 comprises 15 residues. CDR3 sequence: CASSEGQSMNTEAFF. CDR3 coding DNA: TGCGCCAGCAGTGAGGGACAGAGCATGAACACTGAAGCTTTCTTT.

This clone was counted a single time. J is TRBJ2-1 and V is TRBV10-1, with 8 bases lining up with TRBD2. Unmatched junction bases numbered 18, after V lost 7 bases and J lost 4 bases. The CDR3 is 18 amino acids. Germline V gene data show CDR1 as WNHNN and CDR2 as SYGVQD (reference sequence). Here the CDR3 reads CASILTRTSPRTYNEQFF. CDR3 nucleotide sequence: TGCGCCAGCATTTTAACTAGGACTAGCCCAAGAACGTACAATGAGCAGTTCTTC.

The CDR3 bases are TGTGCCAGCATCGAACTAGGGAGCGAGCAGTACTTC. It yields the protein CASIELGSEQYF. The chain uses TRBV9 and TRBJ2-7; D possibly corresponds to TRBD2 (5 bases). Trimming removed 6 bases at V and 6 bases at J, with 13 bases between. CDR1 and CDR2 from the germline V gene are SGDLS and YYNGEE. The CDR3 has 12 amino acids.

This chain connects TRBV6-1 to TRBJ1-4; D not certain. Trimming removed 2 bases at V and 1 base at J, with 11 bases between. The CDR3 extends over 16 amino acids. The germline V gene encodes CDR1 MNHNS and CDR2 SASEGT. CDR3 region: CASSELVGVTNEKLFF. CDR3 bases: TGTGCCAGCAGTGAATTAGTCGGGGTAACTAATGAAAAACTGTTTTTT.

This clone was counted only a few times. The gene calls are TRBV29-1 and TRBJ2-2, with D maybe TRBD2 (6 bases). CDR1 and CDR2 (germline): SQVTM, ANQGSEA. This CDR3 has 15 residues. Trimming stripped 4 bases from V and 2 bases from J, with 14 bases between. The CDR3 loop reads CSVVGGDLNTGELFF. The DNA for the CDR3 is TGCAGCGTTGTGGGGGGAGACTTAAACACCGGGGAGCTGTTTTTT.

V is TRBV20-1 and J is TRBJ2-1; 7 bases are a match to TRBD2. Germline CDR1 and CDR2: DFQATT and SNEGSKA (reference sequence). V was pared by 3 bases and J by 6 bases, with 11 bases of the junction left unmatched. The length of the CDR3 is 15 residues. CDR3 DNA: TGCAGTGCTAGTCTTGCGGGAGCGCGGGGCAATGAGCAGTTCTTC. This encodes CSASLAGARGNEQFF.

The chain has TRBV5-1 and TRBJ1-2; D unclear. Per germline, CDR1 SGHRS and CDR2 YFSETQ. The CDR3 has 13 amino acids. V shed 0 bases and J shed 7 bases, with 10 bases lying between them. CDR3 coding DNA: TGCGCCAGCAGCTTGGCTGCGGAGCCTGGCTACACCTTC. It codes for CASSLAAEPGYTF.

The V gene is TRBV7-2, the J gene TRBJ2-7, with D tentatively TRBD1 (5 bases). This CDR3 is built from 13 residues. CDR1 is SGHTA, CDR2 FQGNSA, per germline. Between the trimmed V and J ends, which lost 1 base and 2 bases, there was a span of 6 bases. The CDR3: CASSLVGAYEQYF. CDR3 nucleotide sequence: TGTGCCAGCAGCTTAGTAGGGGCCTACGAGCAGTACTTC.

CDR3 DNA: TGTGCCACCAGCAAAAATGCCTTGGGACTAGCGGGCACCGGGGAGCTGTTTTTT. It encodes CATSKNALGLAGTGELFF. The V gene is TRBV15, the J gene TRBJ2-2; 12 positions agree with TRBD2. CDR3 length equals 18 residues. Losses at the gene ends were 4 bases for V and 4 bases for J; bases not matched to a gene: 10. The germline CDR1 and CDR2 sequences are LNHNV and YYDKDF (reference sequence). Drawing the rest from reference TRBV15 and TRBJ2-2, the complete variable domain is DAMVIQNPRYQVTQFGKPVTLSCSQTLNHNVMYWYQQKSSQAPKLLFHYYDKDFNNEADTPDNFQSRRPNTSFCFLDIRSPGLGDTAMYLCATSKNALGLAGTGELFFGEGSRLTVL.

The chain carries TRBV20-1 and TRBJ2-5; D call uncertain. CDR1 and CDR2 (germline): DFQATT, SNEGSKA (reference sequence). CDR3 length: 11 amino acids. V was cut by 6 bases and J by 2 bases, with 7 bases left in between. This CDR3 reads CSASLQETQYF. The CDR3 nucleotides read TGCAGTGCCAGTCTACAAGAGACCCAGTACTTC.

The V and J genes are TRBV18 and TRBJ2-7; D may be TRBD2 (5 bases). The germline V gene has CDR1 KGHSH and CDR2 LQKENI. The V and J ends lost 6 bases and 0 bases respectively, with 12 bases between them. This CDR3 has 14 residues. The CDR3 loop is CASSAGQSSYEQYF. The CDR3, as DNA: TGTGCCAGCTCTGCGGGTCAGAGCTCCTACGAGCAGTACTTC. The full variable domain, with the rest looked up from reference TRBV18 and TRBJ2-7, is NAGVMQNPRHLVRRRGQEARLRCSPMKGHSHVYWYRQLPEEGLKFMVYLQKENIIDESGMPKERFSAEFPKEGPSILRIQQVVRGDSAAYFCASSAGQSSYEQYFGPGTRLTVT.

V is TRBV6-5 and J is TRBJ2-7; 9 bases are a match to TRBD1. The junction had 6 bases not matched to a gene; V was cut back by 2 bases and J by 4 bases. This CDR3 has 15 amino acids. Germline V gene data show CDR1 as MNHEY and CDR2 as SVGAGI. Here the CDR3 DNA reads TGTGCCAGCAGTTACCTGGACAGGGGCTCTTACGAGCAGTACTTC. The encoded protein is CASSYLDRGSYEQYF.

This chain joins TRBV7-3 and TRBJ2-7; D is possibly TRBD2 (6 bases). V lost 0 bases and J 7 bases, leaving 10 bases between the germline ends. Per the germline V gene, CDR1 is SGHTA and CDR2 is FQGTGA. This CDR3 spans 13 amino acids. DNA for the CDR3: TGTGCCAGCAGCTTAACTAGGAGGGCGGAGCAGTACTTC. Amino acids: CASSLTRRAEQYF.

In this sample, this clone turned up once. The rearrangement joins TRBV19 to TRBJ2-2; no clear D gene. The CDR3 is 17 residues long. CDR1 and CDR2 from the germline V gene are LNHDA and SQIVND (reference sequence). Trimming left V 5 bases short and J 2 bases short, with 18 bases between. The chain's CDR3 is CASSSRLASPNTGELFF. DNA of the CDR3: TGTGCCAGTAGTTCTCGACTGGCGAGCCCAAACACCGGGGAGCTGTTTTTT.

The table lists this clone with a few counts. The chain carries TRBV6-5 and TRBJ2-1, with D perhaps TRBD1 (7 bases). With 2 bases removed from V and 7 bases from J, the gap between germline ends came to 9 bases. Germline loops: CDR1 MNHEY, CDR2 SVGAGI. The CDR3 is 13 amino acids. The CDR3 DNA reads TGTGCCAGCAGTTACCCAGGGGGGAATGAGCAGTTCTTC. It codes for CASSYPGGNEQFF.

The CDR3 sequence is CASSRDRVTYEQYF. In DNA, the CDR3 is TGCGCCAGCAGCAGGGACAGGGTAACCTACGAGCAGTACTTC. J is TRBJ2-7 and V is TRBV4-1, with 9 positions matching TRBD1. Trimming removed 5 bases from V and 2 bases from J; junction bases left unmatched: 4. Per the germline V gene, CDR1 is MGHRA and CDR2 is YSYEKL. The CDR3 spans 14 residues.

The chain combines TRBV6-1 with TRBJ1-2; maybe TRBD1 (6 bases). Trimming left V 5 bases short and J 4 bases short, with 14 bases between. CDR1 is MNHNS and CDR2 is SASEGT in the germline V gene. This CDR3 has 14 amino acids. The CDR3 is CASSSQGDGYGYTF. CDR3 nucleotides: TGTGCCAGCAGTTCACAGGGAGATGGCTATGGCTACACCTTC.

The V gene is TRBV30, the J gene TRBJ1-5; 8 positions agree with TRBD1. V lost 1 base to trimming and J lost 6 bases; unmatched junction nucleotides: 8. The CDR3 runs 15 residues. CDR1 and CDR2 from the germline V gene are GTSNPN and SVGIG (reference sequence). The CDR3 spells CAWSDRGMLSQPQHF. The CDR3 nucleotides read TGTGCCTGGAGTGACAGGGGGATGTTGAGTCAGCCCCAGCATTTT.

The V gene is TRBV4-3, the J gene TRBJ2-3, with 8 bases identical to TRBD1. Germline CDR1 is LGHNA and CDR2 is YSLEER. The length of the CDR3 is 17 residues. V trimming: 1 base; J trimming: 5 bases; junction bases outside the gene matches: 11. CDR3 coding DNA: TGCGCCAGCAGCCAAGGGGGGGCCGGGACAGGCGGAGATACGCAGTATTTT. Translation: CASSQGGAGTGGDTQYF.

J is TRBJ2-5 and V is TRBV18, with TRBD2 matching 8 bases. CDR3 length: 13 residues. Trimming at V came to 4 bases and at J to 4 bases, leaving 2 bases not matched to a gene. The V gene's germline CDR1 is KGHSH and CDR2 LQKENI. As DNA, the CDR3 is TGTGCCAGCTCACTTACTAGCGGAGAGACCCAGTACTTC. It translates to CASSLTSGETQYF.

DNA for the CDR3: TGTGCCAGTAGTAGCGGGAGCTCCTACGAGCAGTACTTC. This translates into CASSSGSSYEQYF. This chain joins TRBV19 and TRBJ2-7, with TRBD2 matching 7 bases. This CDR3 is 13 amino acids long. The V and J ends lost 4 bases and 0 bases, in that order; junction bases with no gene match: 0. Germline V gene data show CDR1 as LNHDA and CDR2 as SQIVND (reference sequence).